This TCR beta chain was sequenced during a study of T cell responses to AZD1222 COVID-19 vaccine. V trimming: 1 base; J trimming: 4 bases; junction bases outside the gene matches: 3. Germline V gives CDR1 LGHDT, CDR2 YNNKEL (reference sequence). The CDR3 totals 14 residues. Clones were sequenced by immunoSEQ multiplex PCR, and TCRdb holds only the in-frame ones, with some missing. Of roughly 150,000 clones listed, roughly 85% were seen once; the top ten hold 8%. With respect to this clone: Antigen: not known.

Whole-study findings and limits: Sampled repertoires all dated from after the peak T cell response. Unmutated regions of variants are reportedly targeted by nearly half of spike-specific TCRs.

This sequence joins TRBV3-1 (or the pseudogene TRBV3-2) and TRBJ2-5; 7 nucleotides align to TRBD2. This clonotype originated in an adult in good health. The sample was peripheral blood, taken on day 0 of AZD1222 vaccination. The CDR3 bases are TGTGCCAGCAGCCAAGGCGGGGGTCGAGAGACCCAGTACTTC. Amino acids: CASSQGGGRETQYF.